This TCR beta chain was identified in a study of shared T cell receptors in the human thymus. Assay: immunoSEQ multiplex PCR; the TCRdb copy retains only in-frame clones and omits some. This table has around 730,000 clones, around 85% appearing once. The same data also went into a second study, on human thymus T cells. That paper adds: Donation came from healthy Finnish infants having corrective surgery for congenital heart defects. Corrective heart surgery yielded the resections from which the thymus tissue came. Related research has reported that thymic repertoires overlap highly among unrelated individuals.

The clonotype comes from a girl younger than two with a congenital heart defect. The specimen sequenced was thymocytes.

The CDR3 nucleotides read TGCGCCAGCAGCCAAGTAGGCAGACTCTGGAACACTGAAGCTTTCTTT. It codes for CASSQVGRLWNTEAFF. This chain joins TRBV4-1 and TRBJ1-1; D call uncertain. Germline loops: CDR1 MGHRA, CDR2 YSYEKL. CDR3 length equals 16 residues. V was pared by 1 base and J by 1 base, with 13 bases between.